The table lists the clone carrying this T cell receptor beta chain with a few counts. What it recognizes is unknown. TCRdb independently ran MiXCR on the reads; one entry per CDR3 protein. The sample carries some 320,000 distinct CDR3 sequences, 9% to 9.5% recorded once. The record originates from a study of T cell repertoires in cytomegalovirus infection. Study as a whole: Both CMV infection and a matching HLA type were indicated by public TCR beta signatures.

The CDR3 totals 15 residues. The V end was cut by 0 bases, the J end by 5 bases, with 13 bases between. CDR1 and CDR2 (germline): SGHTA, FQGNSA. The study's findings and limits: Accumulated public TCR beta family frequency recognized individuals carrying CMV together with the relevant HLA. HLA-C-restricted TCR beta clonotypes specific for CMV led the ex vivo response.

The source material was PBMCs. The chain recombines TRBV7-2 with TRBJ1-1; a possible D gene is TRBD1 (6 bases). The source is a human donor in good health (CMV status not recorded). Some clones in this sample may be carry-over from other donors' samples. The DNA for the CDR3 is TGTGCCAGCAGCTTAGCCCCCGACAGGAGGACTGAAGCTTTCTTT. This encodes CASSLAPDRRTEAFF.